This T cell receptor (beta chain) was sequenced for a study of control samples from healthy donors and cancer patients. The CDR3 extends over 15 amino acids. With V trimmed by 5 bases and J by 2 bases, 4 bases remained unmatched. The V gene's germline CDR1 is LGHNT and CDR2 FRNRAP. The assay was immunoSEQ multiplex PCR, and TCRdb's table has in-frame clones only and misses some. The sample lists over 10,000 clones, 85% to 95% occurring once. This sequence was found in an elderly man with lung cancer. The sample taken for sequencing was PBMCs. This rearrangement joins TRBV12-5 to TRBJ1-5; 9 bases fit TRBD1. The CDR3 DNA sequence: TGTGCTAGTGGTCCCGGGACAGGGCGCAATCAGCCCCAGCATTTT. This codes for CASGPGTGRNQPQHF.